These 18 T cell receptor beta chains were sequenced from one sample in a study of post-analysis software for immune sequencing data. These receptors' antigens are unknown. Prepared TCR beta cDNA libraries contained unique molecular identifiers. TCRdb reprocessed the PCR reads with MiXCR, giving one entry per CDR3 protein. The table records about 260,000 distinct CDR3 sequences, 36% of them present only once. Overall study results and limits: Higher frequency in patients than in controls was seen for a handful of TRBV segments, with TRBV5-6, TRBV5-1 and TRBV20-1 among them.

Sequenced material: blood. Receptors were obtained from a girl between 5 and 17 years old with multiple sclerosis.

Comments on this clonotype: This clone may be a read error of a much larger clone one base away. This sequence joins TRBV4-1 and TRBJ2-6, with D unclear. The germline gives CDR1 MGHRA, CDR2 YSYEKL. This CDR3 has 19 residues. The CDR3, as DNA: TGCGCCGGCAGCCAAGACTCCACGCTTCGTCACTCTGGGGCCAACGTCCTGACTTTC. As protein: CAGSQDSTLRHSGANVLTF.

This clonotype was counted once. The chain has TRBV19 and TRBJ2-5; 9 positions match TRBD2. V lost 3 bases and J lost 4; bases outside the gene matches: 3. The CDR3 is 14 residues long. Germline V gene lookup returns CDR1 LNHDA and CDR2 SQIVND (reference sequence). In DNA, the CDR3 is TGTGCCAGTAGTATCGGACTAGCGATAGAGACCCAGTACTTC. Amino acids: CASSIGLAIETQYF.

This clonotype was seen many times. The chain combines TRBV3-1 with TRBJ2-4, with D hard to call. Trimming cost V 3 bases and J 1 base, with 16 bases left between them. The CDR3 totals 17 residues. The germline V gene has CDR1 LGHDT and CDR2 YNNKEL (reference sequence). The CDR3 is CASSHGSLSVAKNIQYF. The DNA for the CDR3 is TGTGCCAGCAGCCATGGCTCCCTGTCTGTGGCCAAAAACATTCAGTACTTC. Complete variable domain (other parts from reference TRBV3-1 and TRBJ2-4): DTAVSQTPKYLVTQMGNDKSIKCEQNLGHDTMYWYKQDSKKFLKIMFSYNNKELIINETVPNRFSPKSPDKAHLNLHINSLELGDSAVYFCASSHGSLSVAKNIQYFGAGTRLSVL.

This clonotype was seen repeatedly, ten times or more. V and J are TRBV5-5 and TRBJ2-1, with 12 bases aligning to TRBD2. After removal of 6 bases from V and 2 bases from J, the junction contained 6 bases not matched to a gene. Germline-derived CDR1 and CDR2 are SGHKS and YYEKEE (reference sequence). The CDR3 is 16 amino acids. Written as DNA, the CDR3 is TGTGCCAGCAATCCTGGACTAGCGGGGACCTACAATGAGCAGTTCTTC. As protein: CASNPGLAGTYNEQFF.

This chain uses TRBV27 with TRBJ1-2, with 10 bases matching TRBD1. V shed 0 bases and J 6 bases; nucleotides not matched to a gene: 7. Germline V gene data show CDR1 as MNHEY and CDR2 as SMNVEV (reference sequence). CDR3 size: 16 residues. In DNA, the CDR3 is TGTGCCAGCAGTTTATCAAAGGGAGGGACAGGGGATGGCTACACCTTC. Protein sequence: CASSLSKGGTGDGYTF.

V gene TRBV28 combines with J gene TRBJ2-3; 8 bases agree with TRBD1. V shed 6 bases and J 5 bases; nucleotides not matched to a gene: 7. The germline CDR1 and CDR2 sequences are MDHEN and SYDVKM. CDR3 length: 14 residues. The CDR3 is CASRLGQGIDTQYF. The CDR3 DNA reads TGTGCCAGCAGGTTAGGACAGGGCATAGATACGCAGTATTTT.

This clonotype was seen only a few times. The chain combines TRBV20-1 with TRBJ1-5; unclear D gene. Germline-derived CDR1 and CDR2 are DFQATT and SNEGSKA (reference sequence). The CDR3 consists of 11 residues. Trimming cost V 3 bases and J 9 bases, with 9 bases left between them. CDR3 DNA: TGCAGTGCTAGCCCAGAGAGGCCCCAGCATTTT. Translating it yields CSASPERPQHF.

This CDR3 is CASSPVLTYTEAFF. CDR3 DNA sequence: TGTGCCAGCTCACCAGTTTTGACCTACACTGAAGCTTTCTTT. The chain couples TRBV18 to TRBJ1-1; D gene unclear. The V end lost 2 bases, the J end lost 3 bases, and 10 bases lay between the germline ends. The CDR3 totals 14 residues. Germline lookup yields CDR1 KGHSH and CDR2 LQKENI.

This CDR3 reads CASSFGRDTNEKLFF. The DNA for the CDR3 is TGTGCCAGCAGCTTCGGCAGGGATACTAATGAAAAACTGTTTTTT. The rearrangement uses TRBV7-9 and TRBJ1-4; a possible D gene is TRBD1 (5 bases). Germline V gives CDR1 SEHNR, CDR2 FQNEAQ (reference sequence). Trimming pared 3 bases from V and 2 bases from J, leaving 10 bases between. This CDR3 spans 15 amino acids.

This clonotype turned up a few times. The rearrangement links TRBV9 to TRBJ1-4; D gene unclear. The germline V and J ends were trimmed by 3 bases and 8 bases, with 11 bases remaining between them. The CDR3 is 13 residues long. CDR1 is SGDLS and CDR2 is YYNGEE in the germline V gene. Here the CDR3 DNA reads TGTGCCAGCAGCGGAGGGCCAGCCGAAAAACTGTTTTTT. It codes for CASSGGPAEKLFF.

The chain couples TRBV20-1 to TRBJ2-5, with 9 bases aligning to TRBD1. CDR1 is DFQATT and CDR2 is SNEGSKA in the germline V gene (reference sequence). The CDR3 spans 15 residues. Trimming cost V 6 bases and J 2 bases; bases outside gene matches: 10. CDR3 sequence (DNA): TGCAGTGCCCAAAAGACAGGGGGTCAGCAAGAGACCCAGTACTTC. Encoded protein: CSAQKTGGQQETQYF.

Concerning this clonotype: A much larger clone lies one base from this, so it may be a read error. CDR3 in amino acids: CACSQAALQETQYF. The CDR3, as DNA: TGCGCCTGCAGCCAAGCAGCCTTACAAGAGACCCAGTACTTC. V gene TRBV4-1 combines with J gene TRBJ2-5, with unresolved D. Germline CDR1 is MGHRA and CDR2 is YSYEKL. The CDR3 runs to 14 residues.

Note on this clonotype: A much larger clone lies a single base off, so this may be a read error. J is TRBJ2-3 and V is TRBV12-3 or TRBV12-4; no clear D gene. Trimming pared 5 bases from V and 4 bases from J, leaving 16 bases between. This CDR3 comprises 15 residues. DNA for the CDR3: TGTGCCAGCAGTCCTTTAAGGGTCGGAGCAGATACGCAGTATTTT. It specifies CASSPLRVGADTQYF.

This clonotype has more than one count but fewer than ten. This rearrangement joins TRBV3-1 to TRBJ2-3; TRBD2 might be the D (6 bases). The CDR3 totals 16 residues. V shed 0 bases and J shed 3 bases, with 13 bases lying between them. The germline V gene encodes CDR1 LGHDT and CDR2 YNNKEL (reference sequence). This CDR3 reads CASSQDWREETDTQYF. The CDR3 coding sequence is TGTGCCAGCAGCCAAGATTGGCGGGAAGAGACAGATACGCAGTATTTT.

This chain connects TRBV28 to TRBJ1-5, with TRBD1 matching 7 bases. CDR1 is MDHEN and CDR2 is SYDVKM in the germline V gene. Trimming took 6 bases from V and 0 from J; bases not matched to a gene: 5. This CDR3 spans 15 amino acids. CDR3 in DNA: TGTGCCAGCAGCGACTACAGGGGTAGCAATCAGCCCCAGCATTTT. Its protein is CASSDYRGSNQPQHF.

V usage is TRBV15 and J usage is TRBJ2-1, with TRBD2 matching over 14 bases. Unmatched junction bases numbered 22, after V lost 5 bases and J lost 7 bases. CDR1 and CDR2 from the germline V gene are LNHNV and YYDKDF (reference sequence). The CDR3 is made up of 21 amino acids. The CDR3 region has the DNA TGTGCCACCAGCGGGGGGTGGTCTTTATACGGGACTAGCGGGAGCAGTAATGAGCAGTTCTTC. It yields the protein CATSGGWSLYGTSGSSNEQFF.

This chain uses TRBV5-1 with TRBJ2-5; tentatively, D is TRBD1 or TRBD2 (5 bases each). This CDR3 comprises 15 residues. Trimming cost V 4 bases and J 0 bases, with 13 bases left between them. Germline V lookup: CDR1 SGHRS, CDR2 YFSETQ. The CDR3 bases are TGCGCCAGCAGCAGTCGGGGCGCGTACCAAGAGACCCAGTACTTC. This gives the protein CASSSRGAYQETQYF.

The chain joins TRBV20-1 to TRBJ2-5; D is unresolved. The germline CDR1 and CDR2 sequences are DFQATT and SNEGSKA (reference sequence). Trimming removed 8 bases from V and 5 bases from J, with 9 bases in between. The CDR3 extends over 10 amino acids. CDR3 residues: CSLGRETQYF. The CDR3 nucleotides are TGCAGTTTGGGTAGGGAGACCCAGTACTTC.